This T cell receptor (beta chain) was sequenced in a study of CD8 T cells in ankylosing spondylitis. Points from the study as a whole: In ankylosing spondylitis patients, matched synovial fluid reportedly showed significant enrichment of disease-linked clones. Some motif variants had been reported before (in reactive arthritis synovial fluid and blood). A TCR beta motif of about 8 highly homologous variants appeared characteristic of ankylosing spondylitis blood.

Quantitative 5'-RACE with molecular barcodes generated TCR beta libraries. TCRdb itself ran the 5' RACE reads through MiXCR, one entry per CDR3 protein. The sample yields more than 150,000 distinct CDR3 sequences, about 9.9% seen once. V was pared by 0 bases and J by 5 bases, with 11 bases between. Germline V gene data show CDR1 as SGDLS and CDR2 as YYNGEE. The CDR3 is 14 residues long. This clonotype showed up just a few times. What it binds is unknown. The specimen sequenced was blood, either unsorted or a sorted T cell fraction (not recorded which). V and J are TRBV9 and TRBJ2-5, with D tentatively TRBD2 (7 bases). The clonotype originates from a male donor with ankylosing spondylitis or in good health (not recorded which). CDR3 loop: CASSVERGGETQYF. CDR3 nucleotide sequence: TGTGCCAGCAGCGTAGAGAGGGGGGGGGAGACCCAGTACTTC.